Listed here are 11 T cell receptor beta chains from one sample, sequenced in a study of T cell responses to AZD1222 COVID-19 vaccine. Only in-frame clones appear in the TCRdb table, and some are missing; sequencing was by immunoSEQ multiplex PCR. The data contain around 150,000 clones, around 90% of them singletons. Material: peripheral blood, obtained on day 0 of AZD1222 vaccination. The source of these receptors is an adult in good health.

The J gene is TRBJ1-2, the V gene TRBV7-9; D gene ambiguous. CDR1 and CDR2 (germline): SEHNR, FQNEAQ (reference sequence). This CDR3 region has 13 residues. V gave up 10 bases and J gave up 1 base, with 13 bases separating them. The CDR3 DNA follows: TGTGCCAAACAGAGGGTAGGTAACTATGGCTACACCTTC. Translating it yields CAKQRVGNYGYTF. Together with reference TRBV7-9 and TRBJ1-2, the CDR3 gives the full variable domain: DTGVSQNPRHKITKRGQNVTFRCDPISEHNRLYWYRQTLGQGPEFLTYFQNEAQLEKSRLLSDRFSAERPKGSFSTLEIQRTEQGDSAMYLCAKQRVGNYGYTFGSGTRLTVV.

V usage is TRBV7-8 and J usage is TRBJ1-1, with TRBD1 matching over 7 bases. The ends lost 5 bases at V and 0 bases at J; junction bases unmatched: 6. The germline V gene has CDR1 SGHVS and CDR2 FQNEAQ. The CDR3 spans 15 residues. Here the CDR3 DNA reads TGTGCCAGCAGCCAACAGACAGGGCTGAACACTGAAGCTTTCTTT. This gives the protein CASSQQTGLNTEAFF.

The genes are TRBV4-1 and TRBJ1-4; the D is unclear. CDR3 length equals 16 residues. Germline CDR1 is MGHRA and CDR2 is YSYEKL. Trimming removed 2 bases from V and 7 bases from J, with 17 bases in between. The CDR3 region is CASSQRAGAYPEKLFF. The DNA for the CDR3 is TGCGCCAGCAGCCAAAGGGCGGGAGCCTACCCTGAAAAACTGTTTTTT.

This clone was counted a single time. The chain combines TRBV18 with TRBJ1-1; 7 bases map to TRBD1. Germline-derived CDR1 and CDR2 are KGHSH and LQKENI. Unmatched junction bases numbered 5, after V lost 5 bases and J lost 5 bases. This CDR3 comprises 13 residues. The CDR3 coding sequence is TGTGCCAGCTCAGACAGGGTTGGGACTGAAGCTTTCTTT. This sequence encodes CASSDRVGTEAFF.

The V gene is TRBV18, the J gene TRBJ2-7; 8 bases are shared with TRBD1. The CDR3 loop spans 14 amino acids. J gave up 6 bases and V 2 bases, and 6 bases lay outside the gene matches. Germline V gives CDR1 KGHSH, CDR2 LQKENI. The CDR3: CASSPMGQATEQYF. The CDR3 DNA reads TGTGCCAGCTCACCAATGGGACAGGCGACCGAGCAGTACTTC.

The CDR3 here is CATTGTEEEKLFF. The CDR3 DNA sequence: TGTGCCACCACCGGGACAGAAGAGGAAAAACTGTTTTTT. The chain uses TRBV10-3 and TRBJ1-4, with TRBD1 identical over 7 bases. Germline V CDR1 and CDR2: ENHRY, SYGVKD. The V segment lost 10 bases and the J segment 8 bases; nucleotides outside the gene matches: 10. The CDR3 is made up of 13 amino acids.

The rearrangement uses TRBV18 and TRBJ2-3; 8 bases line up with TRBD1. The CDR3 has 16 residues. In germline, CDR1 is KGHSH, CDR2 LQKENI. V dropped 0 bases and J dropped 13; count of bases not matched to a gene: 15. For the CDR3, the DNA is TGTGCCAGCTCACCACCGAGGACAGGGATGTTTTGGATGAAGTATTTT. Residues: CASSPPRTGMFWMKYF.

J is TRBJ1-1 and V is TRBV9; 9 bases map to TRBD1. Per germline, CDR1 SGDLS and CDR2 YYNGEE. V was clipped by 3 bases and J by 7 bases; unmatched bases: 4. The CDR3 is made up of 13 amino acids. CDR3 DNA sequence: TGTGCCAGCAGCGCGGGACAGGGAGGTGAAGCTTTCTTT. Amino acids: CASSAGQGGEAFF.

The chain carries TRBV2 and TRBJ1-6, with TRBD1 matching over 11 bases. Germline trimming cut 6 bases from V and 2 bases from J; bases unmatched to any gene: 0. CDR1 SNHLY and CDR2 FYNNEI come from the germline V gene. CDR3 length: 15 residues. CDR3 amino acids: CASRGQGAYNSPLHF. In nucleotides, the CDR3 is TGTGCCAGCAGGGGACAGGGGGCCTATAATTCACCCCTCCACTTT.

The chain employs TRBV7-2 and TRBJ2-5; 9 bases agree with TRBD1. Germline V gene lookup returns CDR1 SGHTA and CDR2 FQGNSA. V dropped 4 bases and J dropped 2; count of bases not matched to a gene: 2. This CDR3 is built from 14 residues. The CDR3 spells CASSSGQGQETQYF. The CDR3 DNA sequence: TGTGCCAGCAGCTCCGGACAGGGGCAAGAGACCCAGTACTTC.

The rearrangement uses TRBV7-9 and TRBJ2-7, with unresolved D. CDR3 size: 12 residues. The germline CDR1 and CDR2 sequences are SEHNR and FQNEAQ (reference sequence). Trimming took off 1 base at V and 4 bases at J, with 5 bases between the two ends. For the CDR3, the DNA is TGTGCCAGCAGCTTAGACACTTACGAGCAGTACTTC. Translated, it gives CASSLDTYEQYF.